These 27 T cell receptor beta chains share one sample of origin, sequenced in a study of blood T cell repertoires in COVID-19 (dated by TCRdb to the early 2020s). Libraries were built with the immunoSEQ multiplex PCR assay. TCRdb took this table from immuneACCESS and kept in-frame rearrangements with V and J called. Such tables lack part of the clones; where checked against another copy, unresolved V genes explain under half of the gap, and the rest is unexplained. The sample profile shows 250,000 to 350,000 clones; around 87% of them were found once. The ten largest clones take up about 2.2% of the sample. The sequencing input was peripheral blood. The receptors come from a woman between 45 and 65 years old who had recovered from COVID-19.

The chain carries TRBV4-1 and TRBJ1-2, with TRBD1 matching 12 bases. The CDR3 has 16 residues. Germline CDR1 reads MGHRA; CDR2 reads YSYEKL. With V trimmed by 4 bases and J by 8 bases, 11 bases remained unmatched. In nucleotides, the CDR3 is TGCGCCAGCAGCCCCTCGGGACAGGGGGCGTTAGGAGGCTACACCTTC. Amino acids: CASSPSGQGALGGYTF.

The chain employs TRBV28 and TRBJ2-2, with 11 bases aligning to TRBD2. This CDR3 has 17 amino acids. V dropped 5 bases and J dropped 5; count of bases not matched to a gene: 10. Germline lookup yields CDR1 MDHEN and CDR2 SYDVKM. CDR3 nucleotide sequence: TGTGCCAGCAGTCCCCCACTAGCGGGAGTAGGGACCGGGGAGCTGTTTTTT. Its protein is CASSPPLAGVGTGELFF.

This clone was observed a single time. V gene TRBV5-4 combines with J gene TRBJ2-5; 8 bases match TRBD2. Unmatched junction bases numbered 9, after V lost 3 bases and J lost 5 bases. The CDR3 is 15 amino acids. Germline assignment: CDR1 SGHNT and CDR2 YYREEE (reference sequence). The CDR3 DNA reads TGTGCCAGCAGCTACAGGGCGGGGGGCAGGGAGACCCAGTACTTC. Translating gives CASSYRAGGRETQYF. Full variable domain (missing parts from reference TRBV5-4 and TRBJ2-5): ETGVTQSPTHLIKTRGQQVTLRCSSQSGHNTVSWYQQALGQGPQFIFQYYREEENGRGNFPPRFSGLQFPNYSSELNVNALELDDSALYLCASSYRAGGRETQYFGPGTRLLVL.

The rearrangement links TRBV28 to TRBJ1-2, with 9 bases identical to TRBD1. The CDR3 extends over 17 amino acids. CDR1 and CDR2 from the germline V gene are MDHEN and SYDVKM. V lost 3 bases and J lost 5; bases outside the gene matches: 13. The CDR3 region has the DNA TGTGCCAGCAGTTTCCCCGACCCGGGACAGGGTGGTTATGGCTACACCTTC. Encoded protein: CASSFPDPGQGGYGYTF.

The rearrangement links TRBV28 to TRBJ2-2; 8 bases are a match to TRBD1. In germline, CDR1 is MDHEN, CDR2 SYDVKM. The CDR3 has 14 amino acids. V was clipped by 5 bases and J by 4 bases; unmatched bases: 3. Written as DNA, the CDR3 is TGTGCCAGCAGTCAGGGGGCGGGCACCGGGGAGCTGTTTTTT. This codes for CASSQGAGTGELFF.

The CDR3 DNA is TGTGCCAGCAACGGGGCTAGCGGGCCTCGGGATACGCAGTATTTT. Encoded protein: CASNGASGPRDTQYF. The chain combines TRBV2 with TRBJ2-3; 8 bases map to TRBD2. The CDR3 sequence is 15 residues long. From germline, CDR1 is SNHLY and CDR2 FYNNEI. Trimming at V came to 7 bases and at J to 6 bases, leaving 12 bases not matched to a gene.

The V call is TRBV11-3, the J call TRBJ1-3; possible D gene TRBD1, 5 bases. The CDR3 runs 16 residues. Germline assignment: CDR1 SGHNT and CDR2 YENEEA. Trimming shortened V by 6 bases and J by 0 bases, and 15 bases separated the two germline ends. The CDR3 DNA reads as TGTGCCAGCAGATTTCCTACAGGCCTCTCTGGAAACACCATATATTTT. This gives the protein CASRFPTGLSGNTIYF.

DNA for the CDR3: TGTGCCAGCTCACCAAGAGGCGCTTCTGGGGCCAACGTCCTGACTTTC. The encoded protein is CASSPRGASGANVLTF. V gene TRBV18 combines with J gene TRBJ2-6; D gene uncertain. Trimming left V 2 bases short and J 1 base short, with 9 bases between. CDR1 is KGHSH, CDR2 LQKENI, per germline. This CDR3 is 16 amino acids long.

This clone was detected only once. The chain uses TRBV27 and TRBJ2-3; 7 bases map to TRBD2. The V segment lost 5 bases and the J segment 4 bases; nucleotides outside the gene matches: 18. The CDR3 extends over 18 amino acids. Germline V gives CDR1 MNHEY, CDR2 SMNVEV (reference sequence). The CDR3 sequence: CASSIFRVGGSPPDTQYF. The CDR3 coding sequence is TGTGCCAGCAGTATTTTTAGGGTCGGCGGGAGTCCCCCAGATACGCAGTATTTT.

The V call is TRBV29-1, the J call TRBJ1-1; TRBD1 agrees at 10 bases. Germline V gene data show CDR1 as SQVTM and CDR2 as ANQGSEA. The V and J ends lost 4 bases and 7 bases, in that order; junction bases with no gene match: 3. The CDR3 has 12 residues. CDR3 nucleotide sequence: TGCAGCGTTGGACAGGGGGCGGATGAAGCTTTCTTT. Translated: CSVGQGADEAFF.

V and J are TRBV2 and TRBJ2-7; the D gene is possibly TRBD2 (5 bases). Germline V gives CDR1 SNHLY, CDR2 FYNNEI. Trimming stripped 4 bases from V and 3 bases from J, with 10 bases between. The CDR3 is made up of 13 amino acids. CDR3 loop: CASSAGIYYEQYF. DNA for the CDR3: TGTGCCAGCAGTGCGGGGATCTACTACGAGCAGTACTTC.

Here the CDR3 reads CSVREDTPPREQYF. As DNA, the CDR3 is TGCAGCGTAAGAGAAGACACCCCACCGCGTGAGCAGTACTTC. The V gene is TRBV29-1, the J gene TRBJ2-7; D is undetermined. Germline CDR1 is SQVTM and CDR2 is ANQGSEA. Trimming removed 6 bases at V and 7 bases at J, with 22 bases between. The CDR3 runs to 14 residues.

The chain joins TRBV9 to TRBJ1-3; 8 bases align to TRBD1. The CDR3 runs to 15 residues. CDR1 SGDLS and CDR2 YYNGEE come from the germline V gene. With 1 base clipped from V and 2 bases from J, the junction kept 2 bases outside the gene matches. CDR3: CASSVTGGTGNTIYF. In DNA, the CDR3 is TGTGCCAGCAGCGTAACAGGGGGAACTGGAAACACCATATATTTT.

The chain recombines TRBV10-3 with TRBJ2-2, with D perhaps matching TRBD1 (5 bases). Looked up from germline, CDR1 is ENHRY and CDR2 is SYGVKD. This CDR3 has 13 residues. V dropped 4 bases and J dropped 6 bases, with 9 bases sitting between them. The CDR3 nucleotides are TGTGCCATCAGTGGACAGCTCGCCGGGGAGCTGTTTTTT. Encoded protein: CAISGQLAGELFF.

This rearrangement joins TRBV11-3 to TRBJ2-5; D remains unclear. The germline gives CDR1 SGHNT, CDR2 YENEEA. V was cut by 4 bases and J by 5 bases, with 11 bases left in between. The CDR3 sequence is 13 residues long. The CDR3 DNA follows: TGTGCCAGCAGCTCGGAGTTCAAGGAGACCCAGTACTTC. It specifies CASSSEFKETQYF. Supplemented by reference TRBV11-3 and TRBJ2-5, the full variable domain reads EAGVVQSPRYKIIEKKQPVAFWCNPISGHNTLYWYLQNLGQGPELLIRYENEEAVDDSQLPKDRFSAERLKGVDSTLKIQPAELGDSAVYLCASSSEFKETQYFGPGTRLLVL.

The J gene is TRBJ2-7, the V gene TRBV28; maybe TRBD2 (6 bases). The CDR3 contains 12 residues. Germline CDR1 is MDHEN and CDR2 is SYDVKM. Trimming pared 3 bases from V and 6 bases from J, leaving 9 bases between. CDR3 sequence reads: CASSLSGVEQYF. CDR3 nucleotides: TGTGCCAGCAGTTTGTCGGGGGTCGAGCAGTACTTC.

This chain connects TRBV28 to TRBJ1-1, with 9 bases identical to TRBD1. V dropped 8 bases and J dropped 4; count of bases not matched to a gene: 2. Germline V gene sequence: CDR1 MDHEN, CDR2 SYDVKM. This CDR3 comprises 12 residues. The CDR3 spells CASATGGTEAFF. Written as DNA, the CDR3 is TGTGCCAGCGCGACAGGGGGCACTGAAGCTTTCTTT.

This clone was found once. The gene calls are TRBV2 and TRBJ1-2; D is unclear. The CDR3 consists of 14 residues. V was pared by 2 bases and J by 6 bases, with 13 bases between. CDR1 is SNHLY and CDR2 is FYNNEI in the germline V gene. The CDR3 loop is CASSESGGYHGYTF. The CDR3 nucleotides read TGTGCCAGCAGTGAAAGTGGAGGATACCATGGCTACACCTTC.

In this sample, this clone turned up a few times. The chain couples TRBV7-2 to TRBJ2-5, with D perhaps TRBD2 (5 bases). V was clipped by 5 bases and J by 2 bases, with 9 bases between them. The CDR3 contains 13 residues. Germline loops: CDR1 SGHTA, CDR2 FQGNSA. CDR3 in amino acids: CASSRELQETQYF. In DNA, the CDR3 is TGTGCCAGCAGCCGGGAACTACAAGAGACCCAGTACTTC.

This sequence joins TRBV7-2 and TRBJ2-3, with 16 nucleotides matching TRBD2. The V and J ends lost 5 bases and 1 base, in that order; junction bases with no gene match: 9. Germline V gene data show CDR1 as SGHTA and CDR2 as FQGNSA. The CDR3 is 19 residues long. CDR3: CASSPGTSGRALGTDTQYF. The CDR3 bases are TGTGCCAGCAGCCCCGGGACTAGCGGGAGGGCTTTGGGCACAGATACGCAGTATTTT.

This clone was observed a handful of times. The rearrangement links TRBV25-1 to TRBJ1-2; possible D gene TRBD1, 6 bases. This CDR3 comprises 12 residues. CDR1 MGHDK and CDR2 SYGVNS come from the germline V gene. The germline V and J ends were trimmed by 7 bases and 2 bases, with 8 bases remaining between them. The CDR3 sequence: CASNTGNYGYTF. DNA for the CDR3: TGTGCCAGCAACACAGGGAACTATGGCTACACCTTC.

This rearrangement joins TRBV3-1 (or the pseudogene TRBV3-2) to TRBJ2-3; TRBD2 matches 7 bases. The CDR3 consists of 16 residues. Germline loops: CDR1 LGHDT, CDR2 YNNKEL (reference sequence). V shed 1 base and J 5 bases; nucleotides not matched to a gene: 9. As DNA, the CDR3 is TGTGCCAGCAGCCAAGCGCGGCTAGCGGACCGAGATACGCAGTATTTT. Translating it yields CASSQARLADRDTQYF.

The chain joins TRBV7-2 to TRBJ1-5, with 9 bases identical to TRBD1. V dropped 5 bases and J dropped 0; count of bases not matched to a gene: 5. Germline-derived CDR1 and CDR2 are SGHTA and FQGNSA. This CDR3 is built from 16 residues. The CDR3 loop reads CASSADRGYSNQPQHF. CDR3 DNA: TGTGCCAGCAGCGCAGACAGGGGGTATAGCAATCAGCCCCAGCATTTT.

The V gene is TRBV12-3 or TRBV12-4, the J gene TRBJ2-2; tentative D call: TRBD2 (5 bases). The V and J ends lost 6 bases and 5 bases respectively, with 10 bases between them. The CDR3 has 13 amino acids. This CDR3 is CASRQTGTGELFF. CDR3 in DNA: TGTGCCAGCAGGCAGACGGGGACCGGGGAGCTGTTTTTT.

The chain joins TRBV5-4 to TRBJ2-7; weak D call: TRBD2 (6 bases). This CDR3 spans 11 amino acids. From germline, CDR1 is SGHNT and CDR2 YYREEE (reference sequence). The V end was cut by 4 bases, the J end by 6 bases, with 8 bases between. The CDR3 loop is CASSGGGEQYF. The CDR3 DNA reads TGTGCCAGCAGCGGGGGAGGCGAGCAGTACTTC.

The CDR3 reads CASSSRAGEKLFF. In DNA, the CDR3 is TGTGCCAGCTCGTCCAGGGCCGGTGAAAAACTGTTTTTT. This chain connects TRBV18 to TRBJ1-4, with a weak D call TRBD1 (5 bases). CDR1 is KGHSH, CDR2 LQKENI, per germline. The CDR3 is 13 amino acids. Between the trimmed V and J ends, which lost 6 bases and 7 bases, there was a span of 12 bases. The full variable domain, in which reference TRBV18 and TRBJ1-4 provide the parts outside the CDR3, is NAGVMQNPRHLVRRRGQEARLRCSPMKGHSHVYWYRQLPEEGLKFMVYLQKENIIDESGMPKERFSAEFPKEGPSILRIQQVVRGDSAAYFCASSSRAGEKLFFGSGTQLSVL.

This clone was seen a single time. The CDR3 sequence: CASSTGTGNRYEQFF. The CDR3, as DNA: TGCGCCAGCAGCACCGGGACAGGGAATCGTTATGAGCAGTTCTTC. The chain recombines TRBV5-1 with TRBJ2-1; 9 nucleotides align to TRBD1. With 4 bases clipped from V and 8 bases from J, the junction kept 10 bases outside the gene matches. The CDR3 extends over 15 amino acids. Germline CDR1 reads SGHRS; CDR2 reads YFSETQ.